This entry describes one T cell receptor beta chain. No antigen is known for it. This entry is derived from a study of T cells in localized non-small cell lung cancer. Study findings and constraints: Among the tissues sampled, uninvolved adjacent lung had the highest T cell clonality, above tumor. Density of T cells in blood, when higher, went with longer overall survival. Multi-region tumor sequencing was not done, so intratumor heterogeneity could not be excluded. A median of approximately 57 clones ranked among the top 100 in tumor appeared in adjacent lung.

TCRdb keeps only in-frame clones here, not all; method: immunoSEQ multiplex PCR. The table lists around 70,000 clones, roughly nine tenths of them singletons. Trimming took 4 bases from V and 0 from J, leaving 3 bases between them. Germline V gene lookup returns CDR1 SGHRS and CDR2 YFSETQ. This CDR3 has 12 amino acids. The sequence was collected from a male donor aged 60 or over with stage III squamous cell lung carcinoma. This chain uses TRBV5-1 with TRBJ2-3, with D hard to call. Specimen: peripheral blood, collected before any cancer treatment. The CDR3 reads CASSESTDTQYF. The CDR3 nucleotides read TGCGCCAGCAGCGAAAGCACAGATACGCAGTATTTT.